The rows below give T cell receptor beta chains drawn from one sample of a study of blood T cells in healthy people across ages. TCRdb reprocessed the 5' RACE reads with MiXCR, giving one entry per CDR3 protein. The sample holds 1.6 million or so distinct CDR3 sequences, 30% to 35% seen once. Sequencing was carried out using blood. Receptors originate from a woman in her twenties or thirties in good health. The CDR3 runs from the conserved cysteine through the conserved F or W.

v_gene: TRBV27; j_gene: TRBJ2-1; CDR3aa: CASSGDVSGTYNEQFF
v_gene: TRBV7-9; j_gene: TRBJ2-5; CDR3aa: CASSLERTTREKTQYF
v_gene: TRBV27; j_gene: TRBJ2-3; CDR3aa: CASSLGWLDTQYF
v_gene: TRBV7-9; j_gene: TRBJ1-3; CDR3aa: CASSPTTKNSGNTIYF
v_gene: TRBV3-1; j_gene: TRBJ1-4; CDR3aa: CASSQSLTRRNEKLFF
v_gene: TRBV12-3/TRBV12-4; j_gene: TRBJ1-2; CDR3aa: CASRIGTNYGYTF
v_gene: TRBV27; j_gene: TRBJ2-7; CDR3aa: CASSLSRQGNEQYF
v_gene: TRBV27; j_gene: TRBJ2-3; CDR3aa: CASRLTSGRFTDTQYF
v_gene: TRBV28; j_gene: TRBJ2-7; CDR3aa: CASRPFWGVGEGERGSLEQYF
v_gene: TRBV12-3/TRBV12-4; j_gene: TRBJ2-7; CDR3aa: CASSKDSGYEQYF
v_gene: TRBV29-1; j_gene: TRBJ1-2; CDR3aa: CSVEILGQSYNGYTF